Following are 30 T cell receptor beta chains from one sample sequenced in a study of early T cells in non-severe SARS-CoV-2 infection. MiXCR, applied by TCRdb to the 5' RACE reads, yields one record per CDR3 protein. The sample includes 85,000 to 100,000 distinct CDR3 sequences, around 16% seen only once; the top ten take roughly 4.7%. The sample here was whole blood, taken at baseline. Source of these receptors: an adult who was a healthcare worker with PCR-confirmed SARS-CoV-2 infection or an uninfected control (not recorded which).

This chain uses TRBV5-1 with TRBJ2-3; tentative D call: TRBD2 (5 bases). The CDR3 length is 14 residues. Germline lookup yields CDR1 SGHRS and CDR2 YFSETQ. Trimming shortened V by 4 bases and J by 6 bases, and 15 bases separated the two germline ends. The DNA for the CDR3 is TGCGCCAGCAGCACTACCGGGAAAGAGGATACGCAGTATTTT. This sequence encodes CASSTTGKEDTQYF. Looking up the rest from reference TRBV5-1 and TRBJ2-3 gives the full variable domain: KAGVTQTPRYLIKTRGQQVTLSCSPISGHRSVSWYQQTPGQGLQFLFEYFSETQRNKGNFPGRFSGRQFSNSRSEMNVSTLELGDSALYLCASSTTGKEDTQYFGPGTRLTVL.

The CDR3 here is CASSWTGSGNTIYF. The DNA for the CDR3 is TGTGCCAGCAGTTGGACAGGGTCTGGAAACACCATATATTTT. This chain joins TRBV28 and TRBJ1-3; TRBD1 aligns across 8 bases. Germline V lookup: CDR1 MDHEN, CDR2 SYDVKM. The trim removed 4 bases at V and 1 base at J, leaving 0 bases unmatched. This CDR3 contains 14 residues.

Many counts were recorded for this clonotype. J is TRBJ1-3 and V is TRBV2, with a tentative D call TRBD1 (6 bases). The CDR3 sequence is 14 residues long. Trimming took 4 bases from V and 2 from J, leaving 9 bases between them. CDR1 is SNHLY, CDR2 FYNNEI, per germline. CDR3 DNA: TGTGCCAGCAGTGTACAGGGTACTGGAAACACCATATATTTT. This translates into CASSVQGTGNTIYF.

V gene TRBV28 combines with J gene TRBJ2-1, with TRBD2 matching over 10 bases. Germline V gene data show CDR1 as MDHEN and CDR2 as SYDVKM. After removal of 3 bases from V and 5 bases from J, the junction contained 1 base not matched to a gene. The CDR3 runs to 14 residues. DNA for the CDR3: TGTGCCAGCAGTTTTACTAGCGGGAACAATGAGCAGTTCTTC. Protein: CASSFTSGNNEQFF.

The V and J genes are TRBV7-7 and TRBJ2-5; 11 nucleotides align to TRBD2. CDR3 size: 15 residues. Germline values: CDR1 SSHAT, CDR2 FNYEAQ (reference sequence). V trimming: 5 bases; J trimming: 2 bases; junction bases outside the gene matches: 4. CDR3 coding DNA: TGTGCCAGCAGCATGGGACTAGCGGTACAAGAGACCCAGTACTTC. Its translation: CASSMGLAVQETQYF.

This clonotype was observed at least ten times. CDR3 DNA sequence: TGTGCCAGCAGCCAGATGGGCAGGAACACCGGGGAGCTGTTTTTT. It encodes CASSQMGRNTGELFF. V usage is TRBV7-9 and J usage is TRBJ2-2; the D is unclear. Between the trimmed V and J ends, which lost 5 bases and 1 base, there was a span of 11 bases. The CDR3 sequence is 15 residues long. Germline lookup yields CDR1 SEHNR and CDR2 FQNEAQ (reference sequence).

This clonotype was counted a few times. The chain links TRBV7-9 to TRBJ2-7; unclear D gene. Trimming took off 3 bases at V and 6 bases at J, with 15 bases between the two ends. Germline CDR1 is SEHNR and CDR2 is FQNEAQ (reference sequence). The CDR3 runs 14 residues. CDR3 bases: TGTGCCAGCAGCTTGCCGGTCCCGGGCGGCGAGCAGTACTTC. Translating gives CASSLPVPGGEQYF. The full variable domain, completed using reference TRBV7-9 and TRBJ2-7, is DTGVSQNPRHKITKRGQNVTFRCDPISEHNRLYWYRQTLGQGPEFLTYFQNEAQLEKSRLLSDRFSAERPKGSFSTLEIQRTEQGDSAMYLCASSLPVPGGEQYFGPGTRLTVT.

This clonotype was detected ten times or more. The V and J genes are TRBV20-1 and TRBJ2-7, with 10 nucleotides matching TRBD2. CDR3 length: 16 amino acids. J lost 0 bases, V lost 6 bases, and 11 bases had no gene match. Germline V lookup: CDR1 DFQATT, CDR2 SNEGSKA (reference sequence). The CDR3 spells CSARTLSGRSSYEQYF. The CDR3 DNA follows: TGCAGTGCCCGTACCCTTAGCGGGAGGAGCTCCTACGAGCAGTACTTC.

This clonotype showed up just a few times. The gene calls are TRBV20-1 and TRBJ1-5, with D unclear. Germline CDR1 DFQATT, CDR2 SNEGSKA (reference sequence). The V gene lost 1 base and the J gene lost 4 bases, with 8 bases spanning the gap. The CDR3 is 13 amino acids. The CDR3 loop reads CSARGTENQPQHF. CDR3 in DNA: TGCAGTGCTAGAGGCACAGAAAATCAGCCCCAGCATTTT.

This clonotype was counted at least ten times. The chain couples TRBV7-6 to TRBJ1-1; no firm D call. V dropped 1 base and J dropped 1 base, with 10 bases sitting between them. CDR1 SGHVS and CDR2 FNYEAQ come from the germline V gene. This CDR3 is built from 15 residues. The CDR3: CASSLDVSSNTEAFF. In DNA form, the CDR3 reads TGTGCCAGCAGCTTAGATGTATCCTCGAACACTGAAGCTTTCTTT.

The table lists this clonotype with a few counts. V gene TRBV6-5 combines with J gene TRBJ1-2, with TRBD1 matching over 7 bases. The CDR3 is 14 residues long. The V gene's germline CDR1 is MNHEY and CDR2 SVGAGI. V lost 4 bases and J lost 3; bases outside the gene matches: 5. CDR3 residues: CASSSGQAHYGYTF. CDR3 DNA sequence: TGTGCCAGCAGTTCCGGACAGGCCCACTATGGCTACACCTTC.

This chain links TRBV12-3 or TRBV12-4 with TRBJ1-5; 7 nucleotides agree with TRBD1. With V trimmed by 6 bases and J by 3 bases, 8 bases remained unmatched. This CDR3 comprises 15 residues. CDR3 loop: CASRLDRVLNQPQHF. As DNA, the CDR3 is TGTGCCAGCAGACTAGACAGGGTCCTCAATCAGCCCCAGCATTTT.

This clonotype appeared many times. The CDR3 loop reads CASSASPRLAGETQYF. CDR3 sequence (DNA): TGCGCCAGCAGCGCCTCCCCACGACTAGCGGGGGAGACCCAGTACTTC. This chain links TRBV4-1 with TRBJ2-5; 11 nucleotides agree with TRBD2. CDR3 size: 16 residues. Germline V lookup: CDR1 MGHRA, CDR2 YSYEKL. With 5 bases clipped from V and 5 bases from J, the junction kept 10 bases outside the gene matches.

The J gene is TRBJ1-1, the V gene TRBV4-3; D uncertain. The CDR3 has 17 amino acids. CDR1 is LGHNA and CDR2 is YSLEER in the germline V gene. Trimming took 1 base from V and 1 from J, leaving 16 bases between them. The CDR3 protein is CASSQGQSFGRNTEAFF. Written as DNA, the CDR3 is TGCGCCAGCAGCCAAGGGCAGTCCTTTGGCAGGAACACTGAAGCTTTCTTT.

V usage is TRBV6-5 and J usage is TRBJ2-1; D unclear. Germline CDR1 and CDR2: MNHEY and SVGAGI. Trimming removed 8 bases from V and 3 bases from J, with 5 bases in between. The CDR3 length is 11 residues. The CDR3 sequence is CASGFYNEQFF. In DNA form, the CDR3 reads TGTGCCAGCGGGTTCTACAATGAGCAGTTCTTC.

In this sample, this clonotype turned up many times. The chain carries TRBV7-9 and TRBJ1-1; D is uncertain. This CDR3 has 12 residues. V lost 8 bases and J lost 2, with 9 bases in between. CDR1 is SEHNR, CDR2 FQNEAQ, per germline (reference sequence). The CDR3 protein is CASSWTNTEAFF. CDR3 nucleotides: TGTGCCAGCTCCTGGACCAACACTGAAGCTTTCTTT.

This clonotype was found many times. This rearrangement joins TRBV28 to TRBJ1-5, with D tentatively TRBD1 (5 bases). The CDR3 extends over 17 amino acids. CDR1 is MDHEN, CDR2 SYDVKM, per germline. V lost 5 bases and J lost 0, with 17 bases in between. CDR3 nucleotide sequence: TGTGCCAGCAGTGGGGGGGGACGAGGATATAGCAATCAGCCCCAGCATTTT. Amino acids: CASSGGGRGYSNQPQHF. The complete variable domain, with remaining parts taken from reference TRBV28 and TRBJ1-5, reads DVKVTQSSRYLVKRTGEKVFLECVQDMDHENMFWYRQDPGLGLRLIYFSYDVKMKEKGDIPEGYSVSREKKERFSLILESASTNQTSMYLCASSGGGRGYSNQPQHFGDGTRLSIL.

This clonotype has a count of ten or more. V and J are TRBV5-1 and TRBJ1-6, with 8 bases lining up with TRBD1. CDR1 and CDR2 (germline): SGHRS, YFSETQ. This CDR3 has 18 amino acids. V was pared by 2 bases and J by 0 bases, with 7 bases of the junction left unmatched. This CDR3 reads CASSLQGGQSSYNSPLHF. The CDR3 nucleotides read TGCGCCAGCAGCTTACAGGGGGGTCAGAGCTCCTATAATTCACCCCTCCACTTT.

The rearrangement links TRBV4-3 to TRBJ1-2; D gene ambiguous. Deletions cut 0 bases from V and 5 bases from J, with 13 bases between. The CDR3 runs to 15 residues. Germline V gene lookup returns CDR1 LGHNA and CDR2 YSLEER. CDR3 DNA sequence: TGCGCCAGCAGCCAAGATTTATCATGGGCTTATGGCTACACCTTC. Amino acid sequence: CASSQDLSWAYGYTF.

The J gene is TRBJ2-1, the V gene TRBV20-1; TRBD2 agrees at 8 bases. With V trimmed by 1 base and J by 9 bases, 17 bases remained unmatched. The germline gives CDR1 DFQATT, CDR2 SNEGSKA (reference sequence). This CDR3 has 17 amino acids. The CDR3 reads CSARGGEGAGVSIEQFF. The CDR3, as DNA: TGCAGTGCTAGAGGAGGGGAGGGAGCGGGAGTATCCATTGAGCAGTTCTTC.

The V and J genes are TRBV20-1 and TRBJ2-1; no definite D call. The CDR3 sequence is 11 residues long. The V and J ends lost 5 bases and 3 bases respectively, with 5 bases between them. Germline CDR1 and CDR2: DFQATT and SNEGSKA (reference sequence). CDR3 sequence reads: CSAQNYNEQFF. As DNA, the CDR3 is TGCAGTGCTCAGAACTACAATGAGCAGTTCTTC.

The chain uses TRBV28 and TRBJ2-5; either TRBD1 or TRBD2 may supply D (5 bases each). There are 14 residues in the CDR3. Germline CDR1 and CDR2: MDHEN and SYDVKM. Trimming took 1 base from V and 5 from J, leaving 11 bases between them. CDR3 sequence: CASSLYGREETQYF. Written as DNA, the CDR3 is TGTGCCAGCAGTTTATACGGCAGGGAGGAGACCCAGTACTTC.

The table lists this clonotype with a few counts. The gene calls are TRBV30 and TRBJ2-7; TRBD2 might be the D (5 bases). Trimming removed 1 base at V and 0 bases at J, with 7 bases between. The CDR3 runs to 13 residues. Germline CDR1 is GTSNPN and CDR2 is SVGIG (reference sequence). The CDR3 loop is CAWSDGVSYEQYF. The CDR3 nucleotides read TGTGCCTGGAGTGACGGGGTCTCCTACGAGCAGTACTTC.

The sample holds many counts of this clonotype. V usage is TRBV7-9 and J usage is TRBJ2-1, with 14 bases lining up with TRBD2. The V segment lost 4 bases and the J segment 11 bases; nucleotides outside the gene matches: 7. Germline lookup yields CDR1 SEHNR and CDR2 FQNEAQ (reference sequence). This CDR3 is 15 amino acids long. CDR3 in amino acids: CASSSGLAGGHKQFF. As DNA, the CDR3 is TGTGCCAGCAGCTCCGGACTAGCGGGAGGTCATAAGCAGTTCTTC.

There are a few counts of this clonotype. The rearrangement joins TRBV20-1 to TRBJ2-5; no firm D call. Germline values: CDR1 DFQATT, CDR2 SNEGSKA (reference sequence). The ends were cut back, 6 bases at V and 2 bases at J, with 4 bases in the middle. The CDR3 contains 10 residues. The CDR3 reads CSAYQETQYF. Here the CDR3 DNA reads TGCAGTGCCTATCAAGAGACCCAGTACTTC.

This clonotype appeared many times. The genes are TRBV20-1 and TRBJ2-5; weak D call: TRBD2 (5 bases). The CDR3 sequence is 12 residues long. Germline V gene data show CDR1 as DFQATT and CDR2 as SNEGSKA (reference sequence). V lost 5 bases and J lost 5, with 12 bases in between. The CDR3 DNA reads as TGCAGTGCTGGGCCCACGGGGGAGACCCAGTACTTC. This gives the protein CSAGPTGETQYF.

The V call is TRBV5-1, the J call TRBJ2-4; a weak D match, TRBD1 (7 bases). Germline V gene sequence: CDR1 SGHRS, CDR2 YFSETQ. The CDR3 covers 16 residues. Trimming stripped 4 bases from V and 2 bases from J, with 16 bases between. CDR3 protein: CASSPQGGATKNIQYF. DNA of the CDR3: TGCGCCAGCAGCCCGCAGGGGGGAGCGACCAAAAACATTCAGTACTTC. Filled out from reference TRBV5-1 and TRBJ2-4, the complete variable domain reads KAGVTQTPRYLIKTRGQQVTLSCSPISGHRSVSWYQQTPGQGLQFLFEYFSETQRNKGNFPGRFSGRQFSNSRSEMNVSTLELGDSALYLCASSPQGGATKNIQYFGAGTRLSVL.

This clonotype has a handful of counts. The rearrangement uses TRBV30 and TRBJ2-5; D may be TRBD1 (5 bases). This CDR3 spans 13 amino acids. V shed 4 bases and J shed 4 bases, with 13 bases lying between them. Germline CDR1 reads GTSNPN; CDR2 reads SVGIG (reference sequence). The CDR3 coding sequence is TGTGCCTGGACACAGGTTATGGGAGAGACCCAGTACTTC. Translating it yields CAWTQVMGETQYF.

This clonotype was seen more than once but under ten times. This chain connects TRBV9 to TRBJ1-1, with D hard to call. This CDR3 is 12 amino acids long. Germline V gives CDR1 SGDLS, CDR2 YYNGEE. V lost 2 bases, J lost 8 bases, and 10 bases lay in between. Here the CDR3 reads CASSVEGHEAFF. The CDR3 DNA sequence: TGTGCCAGCAGCGTGGAAGGGCACGAAGCTTTCTTT. The variable domain in full, completed from reference TRBV9 and TRBJ1-1, reads DSGVTQTPKHLITATGQRVTLRCSPRSGDLSVYWYQQSLDQGLQFLIQYYNGEERAKGNILERFSAQQFPDLHSELNLSSLELGDSALYFCASSVEGHEAFFGQGTRLTVV.

In this sample, this clonotype turned up a few times. This chain connects TRBV30 to TRBJ1-3, with no clear D. Between the trimmed V and J ends, which lost 1 base and 2 bases, there was a span of 18 bases. CDR3 length: 17 residues. Germline lookup yields CDR1 GTSNPN and CDR2 SVGIG (reference sequence). The DNA of the CDR3 is TGTGCCTGGAGTGATGAGTATGGGGAGACGGCTGGAAACACCATATATTTT. This codes for CAWSDEYGETAGNTIYF. Combining the CDR3 with reference TRBV30 and TRBJ1-3 gives the whole variable domain SQTIHQWPATLVQPVGSPLSLECTVEGTSNPNLYWYRQAAGRGLQLLFYSVGIGQISSEVPQNLSASRPQDRQFILSSKKLLLSDSGFYLCAWSDEYGETAGNTIYFGEGSWLTVV.